These T cell receptor beta chains were read from a single sample in a study of human T cells and chemical hapten exposure. TCRdb used MiXCR to reprocess the RACE reads, holding one entry per CDR3 protein. Seen here are 60,000 to 80,000 distinct CDR3 sequences, around 7% observed once, and the top ten hold around 1.6%. The specimen comprised whole blood, sampled in connection with sensitization to the hapten diphenylcyclopropenone (DPC). These receptors were collected from a woman younger than 45 with alopecia areata. Some clones in this sample may be carry-over from other donors' samples. The CDR3 runs from the conserved cysteine through the conserved F or W. A D gene is named only where the DNA matches it firmly. A row's size may be missing; if present it is once, few, many or a size class.

>TRBJ2-6|TRBD2|TRBV7-9|many
TGTGCCAGCAGCGGGACTAGCGGGGGGGGTACTGGGGCCAACGTCCTGACTTTC
CASSGTSGGGTGANVLTF
>TRBJ1-4|-|TRBV12-3/TRBV12-4|many
TGTGCCAGCAGTTTAAGCGAAAAACTGTTTTTT
CASSLSEKLFF
>TRBJ2-7|-|TRBV12-5|-
TGTGCTAGTGGTTTGTGGGGGACAATGCCATACTACGAGCAGTACTTC
CASGLWGTMPYYEQYF
>TRBJ1-1|-|TRBV7-6|few
TGTGCCAGCAGCTTAGCCGCTAGAAACAGCAACACTGAAGCTTTCTTT
CASSLAARNSNTEAFF
>TRBJ2-6|-|TRBV12-3/TRBV12-4|many
TGTGCCAGCAGCTTAGGCTCTGGGGCCAACGTCCTGACTTTC
CASSLGSGANVLTF
>TRBJ2-4|-|TRBV6-1|many
TGTGCCAGCAGTGAAGCTTTAGCGCCGGCCAAAAACATTCAGTACTTC
CASSEALAPAKNIQYF
>TRBJ2-3|-|TRBV9|-
TGTGCCAGCAGCAAAGGGACGCAAACTTCCACAGATACGCAGTATTTT
CASSKGTQTSTDTQYF
>TRBJ2-1|TRBD1|TRBV29-1|-
TGCAGCGTTGTCCAGGGGGCAGGAGTCAATGAGCAGTTCTTC
CSVVQGAGVNEQFF
>TRBJ1-1|TRBD1|TRBV6-6|many
TGTGCCAGCAGCCATAGACAGGGGGGGAGCACTGAAGCTTTCTTT
CASSHRQGGSTEAFF
>TRBJ2-1|-|TRBV20-1|many
TGCAGTGCCCAGAACCCTCTAGGTCCCACTTATGAGCAGTTCTTC
CSAQNPLGPTYEQFF
>TRBJ1-4|-|TRBV6-5|many
TGTGCCAGCAGTTACTCGATTCAGCCAACTAATGAAAAACTGTTTTTT
CASSYSIQPTNEKLFF
>TRBJ2-3|-|TRBV14|-
TGTGCCAGCAGCCAATGGTCAAGCCCCACAGATACGCAGTATTTT
CASSQWSSPTDTQYF
>TRBJ2-2|-|TRBV3-1|many
TGTGCCAGCAGCCCCGCGGGGACAGCTAAAACCGGGGAGCTGTTTTTT
CASSPAGTAKTGELFF
>TRBJ1-1|-|TRBV5-6|many
TGTGCCAGCAGCTTGGGTGCTAGCACTGAAGCTTTCTTT
CASSLGASTEAFF
>TRBJ2-2|-|TRBV14|-
TGTGCCAGCAGCCAAGATGCCAGCGGTTCGAACACCGGGGAGCTGTTTTTT
CASSQDASGSNTGELFF
>TRBJ2-3|TRBD2|TRBV20-1|few
TGCAGTGCTAGAGTTACTAGCGGCACTAGCACAGATACGCAGTATTTT
CSARVTSGTSTDTQYF
>TRBJ1-2|-|TRBV28|-
TGTGCCAGCAGTTCGCGAAAGCCAACTCGGGGGTCAGGCTACACCTTC
CASSSRKPTRGSGYTF
>TRBJ2-1|-|TRBV7-3|many
TGTGCCAGCAGCCGGACCCTTAGCTCCTACAATGAGCAGTTCTTC
CASSRTLSSYNEQFF
>TRBJ2-7|TRBD2|TRBV10-2|few
TGCGCCAGCGGCGGCGGGGGTCCCACCTACGAGCAGTACTTC
CASGGGGPTYEQYF
>TRBJ1-5|-|TRBV6-5|many
TGTGCCAGCAGTTACTCCACCGGGAACTTTCCCCAGCATTTT
CASSYSTGNFPQHF
>TRBJ2-3|TRBD1|TRBV11-2|many
TGTGCCAGCAGTCGTAACGGACAGGGCCTCACAGATACGCAGTATTTT
CASSRNGQGLTDTQYF
>TRBJ1-1|TRBD1|TRBV20-1|many
TGCAGTGCTAGATTTCAGGGGGTAACTTTCTTT
CSARFQGVTFF
>TRBJ2-3|-|TRBV29-1|many
TGCAGCGTTGCGGGGGCTAGCACAGATACGCAGTATTTT
CSVAGASTDTQYF
>TRBJ2-1|-|TRBV7-2|few
TGTGCCAGCAGCTCCTATGGGGGTGAGCAGTTCTTC
CASSSYGGEQFF
>TRBJ1-5|-|TRBV9|many
TGTGCCAGCAGCGTAGATCATTCAGGGCGCGGGGCCCAGCATTTT
CASSVDHSGRGAQHF
>TRBJ1-2|TRBD1|TRBV4-2|many
TGTGCCAGCAGCCAAGAGGCAACAGGGGCTGGTAGCTACACCTTC
CASSQEATGAGSYTF
>TRBJ2-3|-|TRBV11-2|many
TGTGCCAGCAGCTTCGTTGGTCCTAGCACAGATACGCAGTATTTT
CASSFVGPSTDTQYF
>TRBJ2-1|TRBD2|TRBV18|-
TGTGCCAGCTCGGACGGGGGGGCCTTGAACAATGAGCAGTTCTTC
CASSDGGALNNEQFF
>TRBJ1-2|-|TRBV10-3|few
TGTGCCATCACGGAGGGGAGGTATGGCTACACCTTC
CAITEGRYGYTF
>TRBJ1-5|-|TRBV7-9|-
TGTGCCAGCAGCCGCAACGGGGATCAGCCCCAGCATTTT
CASSRNGDQPQHF
>TRBJ2-5|TRBD2|TRBV6-2/TRBV6-3|many
TGTGCCAGCAGCCGTCGACTAGCGGGGGGCGGAGAGACCCAGTACTTC
CASSRRLAGGGETQYF
>TRBJ1-1|TRBD1|TRBV10-1|many
TGCGCCAGCAGTGCCCGACAGGGGATGGGGAAGGCTGAAGCTTTCTTT
CASSARQGMGKAEAFF
>TRBJ2-3|TRBD2|TRBV6-1|few
TGTGCCAGCAGTGAAGGACTAGCAGCAGATACGCAGTATTTT
CASSEGLAADTQYF
>TRBJ1-5|-|TRBV6-1|-
TGTGCCAGCAGGGACGGGGCCGGGGGCAATCAGCCCCAGCATTTT
CASRDGAGGNQPQHF
>TRBJ2-3|TRBD2|TRBV7-6|many
TGTGCCAGCAGCCCCCGCCCATCTAGCGGGGGGGGCACAGATACGCAGTATTTT
CASSPRPSSGGGTDTQYF
>TRBJ1-2|TRBD1|TRBV7-2|few
TGTGCCATAGTAACAGGGGTCGGCTACACCTTC
CAIVTGVGYTF
>TRBJ2-3|TRBD2|TRBV10-3|many
TGTGCCAACGGAGCGGGGGGGGTTACGCAGTATTTT
CANGAGGVTQYF
>TRBJ2-2|-|TRBV29-1|many
TGCAGCGTTGGAGACTCCGGGGAGCTGTTTTTT
CSVGDSGELFF
>TRBJ1-3|TRBD1|TRBV7-9|-
TGTGCCAGCAGCTTAGGGCGACAGGGCAGCGGAAACACCATATATTTT
CASSLGRQGSGNTIYF
>TRBJ1-5|-|TRBV18|many
TGTGCCAGCTCACTTCTCCGCAATCAGCCCCAGCATTTT
CASSLLRNQPQHF
>TRBJ1-5|-|TRBV19|-
TGTGCCAGTCATGACAGATATAGCAATCAGCCCCAGCATTTT
CASHDRYSNQPQHF
>TRBJ1-1|TRBD1|TRBV9|many
TGTGCCAGCAGCACTGACAGGGGGCGGGTGAACACTGAAGCTTTCTTT
CASSTDRGRVNTEAFF
>TRBJ1-2|-|TRBV10-3|many
TGTGCCATCAGTGAGGTGGTGGGTGCTGGCTACACCTTC
CAISEVVGAGYTF